The 27 T cell receptor beta chains presented below share a single source sample, sequenced in a study of OX40 agonist ivuxolimab in advanced cancers. Data came from immunoSEQ multiplex PCR; TCRdb stores just in-frame clones and leaves some out. This table holds approximately 28,000 clones, roughly 84% found once. The specimen was CD4+ or CD8+ T cells sorted from blood, collected in a trial of the OX40 agonist ivuxolimab. The receptors derive from an adult with an advanced solid tumor such as melanoma, head and neck, liver or kidney cancer.

In regard to this clone: Distinct nucleotide sequences in the sample also encode this CDR3. The rearrangement uses TRBV27 and TRBJ2-7, with D possibly TRBD1 on 5 matching bases. The CDR3 is made up of 14 amino acids. CDR1 is MNHEY, CDR2 SMNVEV, per germline (reference sequence). Trimming cost V 2 bases and J 2 bases, with 10 bases left between them. The CDR3 region has the DNA TGTGCCAGCAGTTTAAGTAGGGGCCCCTACGAGCAGTACTTC. This translates into CASSLSRGPYEQYF.

The genes are TRBV28 and TRBJ2-7; D remains unclear. The CDR3 has 11 amino acids. V was clipped by 5 bases and J by 4 bases, with 6 bases between them. The germline gives CDR1 MDHEN, CDR2 SYDVKM. This CDR3 is CASSPNYEQYF. The CDR3 nucleotides read TGTGCCAGCAGTCCAAATTACGAGCAGTACTTC.

This sequence joins TRBV7-3 and TRBJ2-1; D gene ambiguous. Germline CDR1 SGHTA, CDR2 FQGTGA. The CDR3 spans 17 residues. V was clipped by 5 bases and J by 1 base, with 18 bases between them. CDR3 coding DNA: TGTGCCAGCAGCCCATCCCCCCAAAGCGTGTCCTACAATGAGCAGTTCTTC. Its translation is CASSPSPQSVSYNEQFF.

This clone was recorded only once. The chain links TRBV15 to TRBJ2-5; the D is unclear. This CDR3 spans 15 amino acids. Trimming left V 0 bases short and J 1 base short, with 9 bases between. Germline V gene lookup returns CDR1 LNHNV and CDR2 YYDKDF (reference sequence). The chain's CDR3 is CATSRDIQIQETQYF. CDR3 DNA sequence: TGTGCCACCAGCAGAGATATACAGATCCAAGAGACCCAGTACTTC. The variable domain in full, with the rest retrieved from reference TRBV15 and TRBJ2-5, is DAMVIQNPRYQVTQFGKPVTLSCSQTLNHNVMYWYQQKSSQAPKLLFHYYDKDFNNEADTPDNFQSRRPNTSFCFLDIRSPGLGDTAMYLCATSRDIQIQETQYFGPGTRLLVL.

This chain connects TRBV4-1 to TRBJ2-3; D gene unclear. Trimming shortened V by 3 bases and J by 4 bases, and 17 bases separated the two germline ends. CDR3 size: 16 residues. Germline-derived CDR1 and CDR2 are MGHRA and YSYEKL. The CDR3 DNA reads as TGCGCCAGCAGCCAGGGATCTAACCTTTGGGCAGATACGCAGTATTTT. Its protein is CASSQGSNLWADTQYF.

This clone was found once. The chain carries TRBV12-2 and TRBJ1-5; the table names TRBD1, a call not compared with the DNA. TRBV12-2 is recorded as a pseudogene. The CDR3 consists of 16 residues. CDR3 DNA sequence: TGTGCAAGTCGGGGCCCGGGGACAGCGGGCAATCAGCCCCAGCATTTT. This codes for CASRGPGTAGNQPQHF.

The V call is TRBV4-3, the J call TRBJ2-7; perhaps D is TRBD1 or TRBD2 (5 bases each). The V end was cut by 0 bases, the J end by 1 base, with 10 bases between. Germline CDR1 is LGHNA and CDR2 is YSLEER. The CDR3 covers 15 residues. CDR3 loop: CASSQDRDPSYEQYF. In DNA, the CDR3 is TGCGCCAGCAGCCAAGATAGGGACCCTTCCTACGAGCAGTACTTC.

The rearrangement joins TRBV30 to TRBJ1-5; TRBD1 matches at 7 bases. Per germline, CDR1 GTSNPN and CDR2 SVGIG (reference sequence). CDR3 length equals 13 residues. V was pared by 5 bases and J by 1 base, with 2 bases of the junction left unmatched. The CDR3 DNA reads TGTGCCTGGGCGACAGGGAGCAATCAGCCCCAGCATTTT. Translated, it gives CAWATGSNQPQHF. The variable domain in full, with the rest retrieved from reference TRBV30 and TRBJ1-5, is SQTIHQWPATLVQPVGSPLSLECTVEGTSNPNLYWYRQAAGRGLQLLFYSVGIGQISSEVPQNLSASRPQDRQFILSSKKLLLSDSGFYLCAWATGSNQPQHFGDGTRLSIL.

V and J are TRBV4-3 and TRBJ1-1; no firm D call. Trimming took off 1 base at V and 7 bases at J, with 10 bases between the two ends. The germline gives CDR1 LGHNA, CDR2 YSLEER. This CDR3 has 13 amino acids. CDR3 nucleotide sequence: TGCGCCAGCAGCCAAGCAACGAACGATGAAGCTTTCTTT. Residues: CASSQATNDEAFF.

The chain couples TRBV27 to TRBJ2-2; D uncertain. Between the trimmed V and J ends, which lost 2 bases and 4 bases, there was a span of 5 bases. This CDR3 contains 13 residues. Germline V lookup: CDR1 MNHEY, CDR2 SMNVEV (reference sequence). CDR3 amino acids: CASSLSSTGELFF. The CDR3 DNA sequence: TGTGCCAGCAGTTTAAGTAGCACCGGGGAGCTGTTTTTT.

The V call is TRBV9, the J call TRBJ2-1; 8 positions match TRBD2. Germline loops: CDR1 SGDLS, CDR2 YYNGEE. This CDR3 region has 15 residues. Trimming at V came to 0 bases and at J to 4 bases, leaving 3 bases not matched to a gene. CDR3 sequence reads: CASSVEAGGYNEQFF. In nucleotides, the CDR3 is TGTGCCAGCAGCGTAGAGGCGGGAGGATACAATGAGCAGTTCTTC.

This chain connects TRBV19 to TRBJ2-2, with 8 bases aligning to TRBD1. In germline, CDR1 is LNHDA, CDR2 SQIVND (reference sequence). The ends lost 7 bases at V and 6 bases at J; junction bases unmatched: 10. The CDR3 covers 15 residues. CDR3 sequence reads: CASTPAGGTAGELFF. Here the CDR3 DNA reads TGTGCCAGTACCCCCGCAGGGGGCACGGCCGGGGAGCTGTTTTTT. The full variable domain, completed using reference TRBV19 and TRBJ2-2, is DGGITQSPKYLFRKEGQNVTLSCEQNLNHDAMYWYRQDPGQGLRLIYYSQIVNDFQKGDIAEGYSVSREKKESFPLTVTSAQKNPTAFYLCASTPAGGTAGELFFGEGSRLTVL.

This chain uses TRBV4-3 with TRBJ1-5, with a possible D match to TRBD1 (5 bases). Between the trimmed V and J ends, which lost 0 bases and 5 bases, there was a span of 17 bases. The CDR3 totals 17 residues. CDR1 and CDR2 from the germline V gene are LGHNA and YSLEER. The CDR3 here is CASSQDLAGRTDQPQHF. As DNA, the CDR3 is TGCGCCAGCAGCCAAGATTTAGCAGGGAGGACGGATCAGCCCCAGCATTTT.

This clone has just one count. J is TRBJ2-2 and V is TRBV5-6, with no clear D. The CDR3 runs to 14 residues. V lost 0 bases to trimming and J lost 9 bases, with 12 bases between them. Germline V CDR1 and CDR2: SGHDT, YYEEEE. The CDR3 sequence: CASSLGQSLWELFF. DNA of the CDR3: TGTGCCAGCAGCTTGGGGCAGAGCCTCTGGGAGCTGTTTTTT.

The V and J genes are TRBV7-9 and TRBJ2-6; TRBD1 matches 7 bases. The CDR3 sequence is 17 residues long. Germline lookup yields CDR1 SEHNR and CDR2 FQNEAQ (reference sequence). The trim removed 5 bases at V and 3 bases at J, leaving 10 bases unmatched. This CDR3 is CASSIWRQGSGANVLTF. Here the CDR3 DNA reads TGTGCCAGCAGCATTTGGAGACAGGGAAGTGGGGCCAACGTCCTGACTTTC.

The chain is built from TRBV2 and TRBJ2-1; D uncertain. CDR1 and CDR2 from the germline V gene are SNHLY and FYNNEI. The CDR3 sequence is 14 residues long. Trimming removed 6 bases from V and 6 bases from J, with 15 bases in between. CDR3 sequence reads: CASRPLEPANEQFF. CDR3 bases: TGTGCCAGCAGGCCTTTAGAGCCGGCCAATGAGCAGTTCTTC.

The V and J genes are TRBV7-6 and TRBJ1-1; 7 nucleotides agree with TRBD1. The germline V gene has CDR1 SGHVS and CDR2 FNYEAQ. V gave up 5 bases and J gave up 3 bases; unmatched junction bases: 9. This CDR3 region has 15 residues. Here the CDR3 DNA reads TGTGCCAGCAGCCTATCACTTCAGGGGGACACTGAAGCTTTCTTT. It specifies CASSLSLQGDTEAFF.

The chain couples TRBV30 to TRBJ1-3; D gene unclear. Germline-derived CDR1 and CDR2 are GTSNPN and SVGIG (reference sequence). V was clipped by 4 bases and J by 4 bases, with 8 bases between them. The CDR3 totals 12 residues. The CDR3 region has the DNA TGTGCCTGGAAGGCTTCGGGAAACACCATATATTTT. Its translation: CAWKASGNTIYF. The full variable domain, rest sourced from reference TRBV30 and TRBJ1-3, is SQTIHQWPATLVQPVGSPLSLECTVEGTSNPNLYWYRQAAGRGLQLLFYSVGIGQISSEVPQNLSASRPQDRQFILSSKKLLLSDSGFYLCAWKASGNTIYFGEGSWLTVV.

The chain is built from TRBV5-4 and TRBJ2-7; perhaps TRBD1 as D (6 bases). Per the germline V gene, CDR1 is SGHNT and CDR2 is YYREEE (reference sequence). Trimming took 5 bases from V and 2 from J, leaving 11 bases between them. The CDR3 has 13 amino acids. CDR3 nucleotides: TGTGCCAGCAGGATGGACAGCACCTACGAGCAGTACTTC. This translates into CASRMDSTYEQYF. The full variable domain, rest sourced from reference TRBV5-4 and TRBJ2-7, is ETGVTQSPTHLIKTRGQQVTLRCSSQSGHNTVSWYQQALGQGPQFIFQYYREEENGRGNFPPRFSGLQFPNYSSELNVNALELDDSALYLCASRMDSTYEQYFGPGTRLTVT.

J is TRBJ2-1 and V is TRBV7-9, with D perhaps matching TRBD1 (5 bases). This CDR3 has 15 residues. Germline V lookup: CDR1 SEHNR, CDR2 FQNEAQ (reference sequence). The V gene lost 3 bases and the J gene lost 3 bases, with 12 bases spanning the gap. The CDR3: CASSLGLLGYNEQFF. DNA of the CDR3: TGTGCCAGCAGCTTGGGGCTCCTCGGCTACAATGAGCAGTTCTTC.

V and J are TRBV11-3 and TRBJ2-5; no clear D. This CDR3 contains 14 residues. Germline values: CDR1 SGHNT, CDR2 YENEEA. With 6 bases removed from V and 3 bases from J, the gap between germline ends came to 14 bases. Here the CDR3 reads CASSSLVLEETQYF. CDR3 nucleotide sequence: TGTGCCAGCAGTTCTCTAGTCCTGGAAGAGACCCAGTACTTC.

The chain employs TRBV7-2 and TRBJ1-2; D gene uncertain. Germline CDR1 is SGHTA and CDR2 is FQGNSA. The CDR3 runs to 14 residues. Trimming pared 1 base from V and 1 base from J, leaving 7 bases between. CDR3 loop: CASSLGSVNYGYTF. The DNA for the CDR3 is TGTGCCAGCAGCTTAGGTTCGGTTAACTATGGCTACACCTTC.

The J gene is TRBJ2-1, the V gene TRBV4-2; D may be TRBD2 (7 bases). The CDR3 loop spans 16 amino acids. The germline V and J ends were trimmed by 0 bases and 6 bases, with 15 bases remaining between them. In germline, CDR1 is LGHNA, CDR2 YNFKEQ. CDR3 nucleotide sequence: TGTGCCAGCAGCCAAGATCCGGCGGGGGCGGGCAATGAGCAGTTCTTC. It codes for CASSQDPAGAGNEQFF.

In its sample, this clone was seen a few times. The CDR3 here is CASSRANEQFF. CDR3 nucleotides: TGTGCCAGCAGTCGGGCGAATGAGCAGTTCTTC. The chain couples TRBV11-2 to TRBJ2-1; D unresolved. With 6 bases removed from V and 7 bases from J, the gap between germline ends came to 7 bases. The CDR3 spans 11 residues. Per the germline V gene, CDR1 is SGHAT and CDR2 is FQNNGV.

This rearrangement joins TRBV25-1 to TRBJ2-2; 7 nucleotides align to TRBD1. This CDR3 comprises 15 residues. With 4 bases clipped from V and 5 bases from J, the junction kept 7 bases outside the gene matches. Germline lookup yields CDR1 MGHDK and CDR2 SYGVNS. CDR3 nucleotide sequence: TGTGCCAGCAGTGGGCCTGAGGGGGCAACCGGGGAGCTGTTTTTT. It encodes CASSGPEGATGELFF.

This chain joins TRBV4-2 and TRBJ1-1, with a possible D match to TRBD1 (6 bases). From germline, CDR1 is LGHNA and CDR2 YNFKEQ. The CDR3 runs 14 residues. Trimming removed 1 base from V and 2 bases from J, with 8 bases in between. CDR3 loop: CASSQGGPNTEAFF. CDR3 nucleotides: TGTGCCAGCAGCCAAGGGGGGCCAAACACTGAAGCTTTCTTT.

This chain uses TRBV6-4 with TRBJ2-1; D might be TRBD1 (6 bases). CDR1 and CDR2 (germline): MRHNA, SNTAGT. V gave up 3 bases and J gave up 0 bases, with 9 bases separating them. The CDR3 spans 15 residues. The CDR3 coding sequence is TGTGCCAGCAGTGAACAGGGTATCTCCTACAATGAGCAGTTCTTC. Translated: CASSEQGISYNEQFF.